One and the same sample provided the 30 T cell receptor beta chains below, sequenced in a study of technical replicates of blood from a handful of donors. Using immunoSEQ multiplex PCR, the repertoire was profiled, and TCRdb retains in-frame clones only, with some absent. The sample lists tens of thousands of clones; around 95% were seen once. The sample was T cells isolated from PBMCs. The receptors stem from a human donor in good health.

This chain connects TRBV19 to TRBJ2-5, with 9 bases fitting TRBD1. The CDR3 runs 13 residues. The V gene's germline CDR1 is LNHDA and CDR2 SQIVND (reference sequence). Trimming at V came to 5 bases and at J to 7 bases, leaving 5 bases not matched to a gene. CDR3 coding DNA: TGTGCCAGTAGTCCGACAGGGGGAGGGACCCAGTACTTC. The encoded protein is CASSPTGGGTQYF.

The chain recombines TRBV6-6 with TRBJ2-1; 10 bases align to TRBD2. Trimming took 8 bases from V and 7 from J; bases not matched to a gene: 8. From germline, CDR1 is MNHNY and CDR2 SVGAGI (reference sequence). CDR3 length: 14 residues. The CDR3 here is CASQGAGGRNEQFF. The CDR3 DNA sequence: TGTGCCAGCCAGGGAGCGGGAGGGAGGAATGAGCAGTTCTTC.

The rearrangement links TRBV29-1 to TRBJ1-1; TRBD1 is a possible D gene (5 bases). Germline assignment: CDR1 SQVTM and CDR2 ANQGSEA. The CDR3 length is 12 residues. Trimming cost V 7 bases and J 2 bases, with 11 bases left between them. CDR3 loop: CSGNRRNTEAFF. The DNA of the CDR3 is TGCAGCGGAAACAGGCGTAACACTGAAGCTTTCTTT.

The gene calls are TRBV5-1 and TRBJ2-7; 8 bases map to TRBD2. V trimming: 4 bases; J trimming: 3 bases; junction bases outside the gene matches: 6. Germline V CDR1 and CDR2: SGHRS, YFSETQ. The CDR3 runs 14 residues. The CDR3 region is CASSDASGSYEQYF. CDR3 nucleotide sequence: TGCGCCAGCAGCGATGCCAGCGGGAGCTACGAGCAGTACTTC.

This chain links TRBV19 with TRBJ1-2; weak D call: TRBD1 (6 bases). There are 12 residues in the CDR3. The germline CDR1 and CDR2 sequences are LNHDA and SQIVND (reference sequence). With 8 bases removed from V and 4 bases from J, the gap between germline ends came to 11 bases. The CDR3 DNA reads as TGTGCCAGTCGCAGGGGTATCTATGGCTACACCTTC. As protein: CASRRGIYGYTF.

The J gene is TRBJ2-7, the V gene TRBV10-1; TRBD1 is a possible D gene (5 bases). V lost 5 bases and J 4 bases, leaving 18 bases between the germline ends. The CDR3 loop spans 15 amino acids. The germline CDR1 and CDR2 sequences are WNHNN and SYGVQD (reference sequence). The CDR3 loop is CASSSNRGVGYEQYF. The CDR3 DNA sequence: TGCGCCAGCAGTTCGAATAGGGGTGTTGGATACGAGCAGTACTTC.

This rearrangement joins TRBV6-5 to TRBJ2-1, with D possibly being TRBD2 (5 bases). Germline CDR1 reads MNHEY; CDR2 reads SVGAGI. V lost 2 bases and J lost 10, with 9 bases in between. The CDR3 consists of 12 residues. The CDR3 protein is CASSYRGSEQFF. The DNA for the CDR3 is TGTGCCAGCAGTTACCGGGGTAGCGAGCAGTTCTTC.

This clone occurred once. V is TRBV4-2 and J is TRBJ1-1, with TRBD1 as a possible D gene (5 bases). With 0 bases removed from V and 0 bases from J, the gap between germline ends came to 20 bases. CDR3 length: 19 amino acids. Germline assignment: CDR1 LGHNA and CDR2 YNFKEQ. The DNA of the CDR3 is TGTGCCAGCAGCCAAGAGCCGCCAGGGCCCAATTCAATGAACACTGAAGCTTTCTTT. Residues: CASSQEPPGPNSMNTEAFF.

The J gene is TRBJ2-3, the V gene TRBV10-3; 9 nucleotides agree with TRBD2. Germline CDR1 is ENHRY and CDR2 is SYGVKD. Trimming took 6 bases from V and 2 from J; bases not matched to a gene: 9. This CDR3 region has 16 residues. As DNA, the CDR3 is TGTGCCATCAGAACCGGGACTAGCCGGTACACAGATACGCAGTATTTT. This encodes CAIRTGTSRYTDTQYF.

V and J are TRBV10-3 and TRBJ2-1; no clear D gene. Trimming took off 3 bases at V and 7 bases at J, with 16 bases between the two ends. Germline V CDR1 and CDR2: ENHRY, SYGVKD. The CDR3 extends over 15 amino acids. For the CDR3, the DNA is TGTGCCATCAGTGATAGTTTGTCCGTCATGAATGAGCAGTTCTTC. It yields the protein CAISDSLSVMNEQFF.

The chain uses TRBV2 and TRBJ2-1, with 13 bases identical to TRBD2. Germline V gene lookup returns CDR1 SNHLY and CDR2 FYNNEI. With V trimmed by 8 bases and J by 0 bases, 16 bases remained unmatched. The CDR3 extends over 20 amino acids. DNA of the CDR3: TGTGCCAGCTGTCGGGGGCAAGGGACTAGCGGGGCCAGCTCCTACAATGAGCAGTTCTTC. Translation gives CASCRGQGTSGASSYNEQFF.

The gene calls are TRBV19 and TRBJ2-2, with 10 bases identical to TRBD1. Germline CDR1 and CDR2: LNHDA and SQIVND (reference sequence). The CDR3 is made up of 16 amino acids. Germline trimming cut 5 bases from V and 3 bases from J; bases unmatched to any gene: 6. CDR3 sequence: CASSRGQGDYTGELFF. The CDR3, as DNA: TGTGCCAGTAGTCGTGGACAGGGGGATTACACCGGGGAGCTGTTTTTT.

This chain connects TRBV13 to TRBJ1-2; 7 nucleotides match TRBD1. The V gene's germline CDR1 is PRHDT and CDR2 FYEKMQ (reference sequence). The CDR3 spans 14 residues. V gave up 6 bases and J gave up 1 base; unmatched junction bases: 5. As DNA, the CDR3 is TGTGCCAGCAGGCAGACAGGGAATAACTATGGCTACACCTTC. Encoded protein: CASRQTGNNYGYTF.

This clone was seen a single time. This rearrangement joins TRBV10-1 to TRBJ2-7; D might be TRBD1 (5 bases). V was trimmed by 3 bases and J by 2 bases, leaving 11 bases between them. CDR3 size: 14 residues. Germline loops: CDR1 WNHNN, CDR2 SYGVQD (reference sequence). CDR3 bases: TGCGCCAGCAGTGAACCCAGGGTCCCCTACGAGCAGTACTTC. As protein: CASSEPRVPYEQYF.

This chain joins TRBV12-5 and TRBJ1-2, with D unresolved. CDR1 and CDR2 (germline): LGHNT, FRNRAP. With 4 bases removed from V and 0 bases from J, the gap between germline ends came to 15 bases. The CDR3 is 16 residues long. This CDR3 is CASGWSVKQANYGYTF. The CDR3 coding sequence is TGTGCTAGTGGTTGGTCGGTCAAGCAAGCTAACTATGGCTACACCTTC.

The chain links TRBV5-1 to TRBJ2-3; D is possibly TRBD1 (6 bases). Germline assignment: CDR1 SGHRS and CDR2 YFSETQ. The CDR3 runs to 14 residues. Trimming cost V 2 bases and J 2 bases, with 9 bases left between them. The CDR3 bases are TGCGCCAGCAGCTTCGGGGACAACACAGATACGCAGTATTTT. Encoded protein: CASSFGDNTDTQYF.

The chain carries TRBV11-2 and TRBJ2-1, with D possibly TRBD2 on 6 matching bases. V lost 7 bases and J 12 bases, leaving 28 bases between the germline ends. Looked up from germline, CDR1 is SGHAT and CDR2 is FQNNGV. This CDR3 contains 16 residues. The CDR3 sequence is CASNLDSGPPSMRQFF. CDR3 coding DNA: TGTGCCAGCAACCTAGACAGCGGGCCCCCCTCGATGAGGCAGTTCTTC.

The chain joins TRBV5-1 to TRBJ1-1; no reliable D call. Per germline, CDR1 SGHRS and CDR2 YFSETQ. The V end lost 5 bases, the J end lost 1 base, and 9 bases lay between the germline ends. The CDR3 is 13 amino acids. The CDR3 region is CASSPRRNTEAFF. The DNA for the CDR3 is TGCGCCAGCAGTCCCCGCAGGAACACTGAAGCTTTCTTT.

This chain joins TRBV7-9 and TRBJ1-3; unclear D gene. Trimming removed 3 bases from V and 0 bases from J, with 6 bases in between. Germline lookup yields CDR1 SEHNR and CDR2 FQNEAQ (reference sequence). The CDR3 is made up of 14 amino acids. The DNA of the CDR3 is TGTGCCAGCAGCTTCCCGAGCTCTGGAAACACCATATATTTT. It encodes CASSFPSSGNTIYF.

The gene calls are TRBV9 and TRBJ2-7; D is possibly TRBD1 (6 bases). The CDR3 extends over 18 amino acids. Germline V gene lookup returns CDR1 SGDLS and CDR2 YYNGEE. The ends were cut back, 0 bases at V and 3 bases at J, with 22 bases in the middle. The CDR3: CASSVGDIPWGSLYEQYF. CDR3 in DNA: TGTGCCAGCAGCGTAGGGGACATTCCATGGGGGAGTCTCTACGAGCAGTACTTC.

CDR3 amino acids: CASSQAGLDQDTQYF. The CDR3 DNA sequence: TGTGCCAGCAGCCAAGCGGGACTAGATCAAGATACGCAGTATTTT. This chain uses TRBV4-2 with TRBJ2-3; 8 bases map to TRBD2. Looked up from germline, CDR1 is LGHNA and CDR2 is YNFKEQ. This CDR3 has 15 amino acids. Trimming cost V 1 base and J 5 bases; bases outside gene matches: 5.

The gene calls are TRBV7-8 and TRBJ1-1; D gene uncertain. The length of the CDR3 is 13 residues. Trimming took off 6 bases at V and 1 base at J, with 9 bases between the two ends. Germline-derived CDR1 and CDR2 are SGHVS and FQNEAQ. The CDR3 reads CASSLLSNTEAFF. CDR3 in DNA: TGTGCCAGCAGTCTCCTATCGAACACTGAAGCTTTCTTT.

V gene TRBV28 combines with J gene TRBJ1-4; D might be TRBD1 (6 bases). The V gene's germline CDR1 is MDHEN and CDR2 SYDVKM. The CDR3 is made up of 15 amino acids. With 4 bases removed from V and 0 bases from J, the gap between germline ends came to 9 bases. CDR3 protein: CASSWDTATNEKLFF. CDR3 nucleotide sequence: TGTGCCAGCAGTTGGGACACAGCAACTAATGAAAAACTGTTTTTT.

J is TRBJ2-3 and V is TRBV27, with D possibly being TRBD2 (5 bases). From germline, CDR1 is MNHEY and CDR2 SMNVEV (reference sequence). Trimming took 6 bases from V and 6 from J, leaving 19 bases between them. The CDR3 totals 15 residues. The CDR3 protein is CASSEGLVRGDTQYF. CDR3 sequence (DNA): TGTGCCAGCAGCGAGGGCTTGGTTCGAGGGGATACGCAGTATTTT.

The CDR3 reads CASSLSELGGSNQPQHF. The CDR3 bases are TGCGCCAGCAGCTTGTCGGAATTAGGGGGTAGCAATCAGCCCCAGCATTTT. The chain has TRBV5-1 and TRBJ1-5, with TRBD1 as a possible D gene (6 bases). The germline V gene has CDR1 SGHRS and CDR2 YFSETQ. The CDR3 spans 17 residues. The V gene lost 1 base and the J gene lost 0 bases, with 14 bases spanning the gap.

The J gene is TRBJ2-1, the V gene TRBV4-1, with a possible D match to TRBD2 (6 bases). The CDR3 extends over 15 amino acids. The germline V gene has CDR1 MGHRA and CDR2 YSYEKL. Trimming took 3 bases from V and 3 from J, leaving 12 bases between them. CDR3 nucleotides: TGCGCCAGCAGCCACTTTGCGACTAGCTACAATGAGCAGTTCTTC. This gives the protein CASSHFATSYNEQFF.

The chain recombines TRBV25-1 with TRBJ1-1, with D unresolved. The CDR3 spans 12 residues. CDR1 MGHDK and CDR2 SYGVNS come from the germline V gene. Trimming left V 5 bases short and J 6 bases short, with 10 bases between. CDR3 DNA: TGTGCCAGCAGTTCCAATGTCCCTGAAGCTTTCTTT. This encodes CASSSNVPEAFF.

The chain has TRBV29-1 and TRBJ1-2; TRBD1 matches 11 bases. J gave up 1 base and V 7 bases, and 8 bases lay outside the gene matches. CDR3 length: 15 amino acids. Germline V CDR1 and CDR2: SQVTM, ANQGSEA. CDR3 coding DNA: TGCAGCGCCACCTCCGGGACAGGGGGTAACTATGGCTACACCTTC. Its translation: CSATSGTGGNYGYTF.

The chain has TRBV4-1 and TRBJ2-3, with no clear D. V lost 0 bases and J lost 1, with 14 bases in between. The germline V gene encodes CDR1 MGHRA and CDR2 YSYEKL. This CDR3 region has 17 residues. In DNA form, the CDR3 reads TGCGCCAGCAGCCAAGATGGAATGCCTCTAGGCACAGATACGCAGTATTTT. Translating gives CASSQDGMPLGTDTQYF.

The chain employs TRBV10-2 and TRBJ2-7; D is uncertain. V dropped 3 bases and J dropped 1 base, with 7 bases sitting between them. This CDR3 region has 13 residues. Germline values: CDR1 WSHSY, CDR2 SAAADI. CDR3 in DNA: TGCGCCAGCAGTGATGTGTATTCCTACGAGCAGTACTTC. Amino acid sequence: CASSDVYSYEQYF.